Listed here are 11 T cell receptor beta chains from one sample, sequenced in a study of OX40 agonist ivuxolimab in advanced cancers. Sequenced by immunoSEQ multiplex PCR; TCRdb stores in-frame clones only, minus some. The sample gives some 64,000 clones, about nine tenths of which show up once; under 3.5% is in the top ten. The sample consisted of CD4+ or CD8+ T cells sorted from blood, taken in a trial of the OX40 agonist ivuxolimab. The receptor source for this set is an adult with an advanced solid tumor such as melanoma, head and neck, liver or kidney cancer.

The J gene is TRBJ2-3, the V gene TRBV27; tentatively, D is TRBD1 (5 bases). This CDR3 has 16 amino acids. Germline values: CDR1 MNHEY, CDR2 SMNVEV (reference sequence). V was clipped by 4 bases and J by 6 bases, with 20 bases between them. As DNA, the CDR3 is TGTGCCAGCAGTTCGGTAGCAGCTCCACCAGGGGATACGCAGTATTTT. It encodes CASSSVAAPPGDTQYF.

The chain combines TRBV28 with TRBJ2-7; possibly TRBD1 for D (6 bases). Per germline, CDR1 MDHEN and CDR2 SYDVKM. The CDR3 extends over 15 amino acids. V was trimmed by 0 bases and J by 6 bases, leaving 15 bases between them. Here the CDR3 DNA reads TGTGCCAGCAGTTTATGGCGCGAGGGGGTTGGCGAGCAGTACTTC. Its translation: CASSLWREGVGEQYF.

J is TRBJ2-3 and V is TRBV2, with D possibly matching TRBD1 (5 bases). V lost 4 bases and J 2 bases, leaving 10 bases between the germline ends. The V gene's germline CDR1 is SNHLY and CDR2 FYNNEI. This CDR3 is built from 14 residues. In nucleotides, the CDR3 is TGTGCCAGCAGTGGTAGGACACCCACAGATACGCAGTATTTT. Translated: CASSGRTPTDTQYF.

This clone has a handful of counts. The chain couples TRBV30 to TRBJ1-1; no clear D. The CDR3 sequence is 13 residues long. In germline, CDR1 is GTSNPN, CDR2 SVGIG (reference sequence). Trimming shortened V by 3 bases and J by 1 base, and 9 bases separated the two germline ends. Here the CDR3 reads CAWSKGRNTEAFF. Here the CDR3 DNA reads TGTGCCTGGAGCAAAGGAAGGAACACTGAAGCTTTCTTT.

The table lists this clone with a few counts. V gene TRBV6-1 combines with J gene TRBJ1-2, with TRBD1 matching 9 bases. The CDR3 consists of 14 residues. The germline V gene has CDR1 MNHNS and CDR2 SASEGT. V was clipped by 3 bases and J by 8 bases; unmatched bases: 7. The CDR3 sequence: CASSDRDRAGGYTF. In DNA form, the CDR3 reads TGTGCCAGCAGTGACCGGGACAGGGCAGGAGGCTACACCTTC.

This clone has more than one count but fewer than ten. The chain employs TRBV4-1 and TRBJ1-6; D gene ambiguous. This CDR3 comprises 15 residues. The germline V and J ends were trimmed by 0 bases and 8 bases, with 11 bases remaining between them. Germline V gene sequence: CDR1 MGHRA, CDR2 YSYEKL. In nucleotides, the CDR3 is TGCGCCAGCAGCCAAGAATCCTTGGGATATTCACCCCTCCACTTT. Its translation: CASSQESLGYSPLHF.

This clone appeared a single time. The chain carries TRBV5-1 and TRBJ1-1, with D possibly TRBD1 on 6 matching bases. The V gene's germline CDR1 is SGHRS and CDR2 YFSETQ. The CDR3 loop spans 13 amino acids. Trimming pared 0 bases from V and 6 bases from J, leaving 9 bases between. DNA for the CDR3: TGCGCCAGCAGCTTGGTGAGGGGGGCTGAAGCTTTCTTT. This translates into CASSLVRGAEAFF.

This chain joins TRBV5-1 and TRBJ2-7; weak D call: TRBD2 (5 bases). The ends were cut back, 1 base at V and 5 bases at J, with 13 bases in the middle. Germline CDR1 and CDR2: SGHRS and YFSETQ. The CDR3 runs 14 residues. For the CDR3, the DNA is TGCGCCAGCAGCTTGCAACTAGGTTCCGACGAGCAGTACTTC. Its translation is CASSLQLGSDEQYF.

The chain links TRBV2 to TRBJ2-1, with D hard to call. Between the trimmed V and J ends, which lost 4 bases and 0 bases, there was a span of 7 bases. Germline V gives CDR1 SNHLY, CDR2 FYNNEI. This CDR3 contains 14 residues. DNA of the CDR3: TGTGCCAGCAGTGGGGATAGCTCCTACAATGAGCAGTTCTTC. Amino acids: CASSGDSSYNEQFF.

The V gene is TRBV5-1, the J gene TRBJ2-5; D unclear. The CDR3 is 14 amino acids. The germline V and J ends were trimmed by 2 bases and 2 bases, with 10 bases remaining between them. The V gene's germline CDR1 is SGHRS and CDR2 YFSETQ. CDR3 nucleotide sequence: TGCGCCAGCAGCTTAGGCAGTACACAAGAGACCCAGTACTTC. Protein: CASSLGSTQETQYF.

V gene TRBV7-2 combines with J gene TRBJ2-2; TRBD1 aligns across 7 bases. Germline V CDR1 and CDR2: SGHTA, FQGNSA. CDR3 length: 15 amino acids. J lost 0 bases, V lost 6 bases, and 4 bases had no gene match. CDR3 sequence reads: CASRPGQPNTGELFF. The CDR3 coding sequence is TGTGCCAGCAGACCGGGACAGCCGAACACCGGGGAGCTGTTTTTT. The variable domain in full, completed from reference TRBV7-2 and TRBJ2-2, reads GAGVSQSPSNKVTEKGKDVELRCDPISGHTALYWYRQSLGQGLEFLIYFQGNSAPDKSGLPSDRFSAERTGGSVSTLTIQRTQQEDSAVYLCASRPGQPNTGELFFGEGSRLTVL.